This T cell receptor beta chain came from a study of cytomegalovirus exposure and HLA in healthy donors (dated by TCRdb to about 2017). Describing the broader study: An earlier analysis of 550 to 700 of the donors reported roughly 300 Gb of sequence data and 100 million to 130 million unique TCR beta sequences from roughly 200 million T cells. About 300 gigabases of sequencing data and some 85 million unique TCR sequences were included in an early release covering over 600 HLA-typed donors. Of the approximately 400 genotyped donors, approximately 80% were placed in the genetic ancestry cluster associated with self-reported Caucasian donors. The study was designed to test whether signatures of past pathogen exposure could be identified by cataloging public T cell receptors. The study used immunosequencing to profile the T cell repertoires of 666 subjects and linked those repertoires to cytomegalovirus serostatus. A separate validation cohort of some 130 different subjects was used in addition to the 666-subject first cohort. To predict cytomegalovirus infection status, the study brought together high-throughput TCR immunosequencing, statistical association of individual TCRs with disease status, and machine learning. In a later analysis, previously published TCR beta repertoires from 666 donors were re-analyzed and high-resolution HLA genotyping was added so that TCR occurrence patterns could be studied. In the later analysis, no new phenotypic data were used to find candidate immune exposures; instead, reliance was placed on TCR beta sequences and their occurrence across donors. An earlier analysis of nearly 600 of the donors applied high-throughput TCR beta sequencing to assess whether each TCR beta V gene segment acted as functional or pseudogenic. Donor age, sex, ethnicity and CMV serostatus were compiled together with the repertoire data. A later genetic analysis used genome-wide SNP genotypes for about 65% of the roughly 700 donors, treating that subset as a discovery cohort. Every repertoire in the discovery cohort had been generated on one and the same sequencing platform. HLA typing covered class I and class II loci at four-digit resolution. The number of donors typed differed by locus, with 629-630 for A, B, C, DRB1 and DQB1, roughly 520 for DQA1, 600 to 610 for DPA1, and some 470 for DPB1. Four to six DR-DQ haplotypes were handled as single units for association and clustering because linkage in the cohort was strong. On average, over 200,000 unique TCR beta nucleotide sequences were sequenced per donor among roughly 430 genotyped donors of the cohort, with 15% to 20% of those sequences being non-productive.

A word on this clone: The antigen it recognizes is unknown. No much larger clone is present one base from it, and per-base qualities are unavailable.

The cohort was made up of roughly 670 healthy bone marrow donors. Cohort members were all nominally healthy when sampled, although unrecorded immune exposures were likely present. The donor tested CMV seropositive and was one of the 289 seropositive cohort members. A peripheral blood sample was provided by each donor, and peripheral blood mononuclear cells were used for TCR beta sequencing. Genomic DNA was extracted from the blood cell samples with the Qiagen DNeasy Blood Extraction Kit. Library preparation used the immunoSEQ multiplex PCR assay. The multiplex PCR relied on a mix of 60 forward primers for TCR Vbeta segments and 13 reverse primers for TCR Jbeta segments. A multiplex PCR assay on genomic DNA amplified the CDR3 region of rearranged TCR beta genes. The Illumina HiSeq System was used to sequence the amplified TCR beta libraries as 87-base-pair reads. The source study handled its data this way. In a later analysis, approximately 74 million unique TCR beta chains were counted across the approximately 620 repertoires, and roughly 11 million of these chains were shared by at least two donors. Raw reads were error-corrected and collapsed into unique sequences with a nearest-neighbor algorithm that merged closely related sequences to remove PCR and sequencing errors. To assign V, D and J gene segments, CDR3 sequences were aligned to IMGT reference sequences. For a sequence to be retained, a match of at least six nucleotides was required to both a V gene segment and a J gene segment. A rearrangement counted as productive if the CDR3 had no stop codons and remained in frame with V and J, and every other rearrangement counted as non-productive. CDR3 was defined by IMGT convention, running from the second conserved V-encoded cysteine to the conserved J-encoded phenylalanine. The earlier analysis of about 560 of the donors excluded any sequence lacking an unambiguous match to a single V gene segment. In an earlier analysis of some 590 of the donors, a V segment was called functional when productive rearrangements were above 56.7%, and segregating when the standard deviation between donors exceeded 5%. A statistical classification framework was developed to diagnose cytomegalovirus status using the catalog of TCR beta chain sequences. In a later analysis, V and J genes were assigned by comparing TCR nucleotide sequences against IMGT/GENE-DB human TR gene sequences. Using the TCRdist pipeline, a later analysis assigned CDR3 sequences along with most-parsimonious VDJ recombination scenarios. A later analysis defined each TCR beta chain by its CDR3 amino acid sequence plus V-gene family, and excluded reads lacking a unique V-gene family. To address suspected cross-contamination and a sequencing artifact, a later analysis removed some 620 highly shared, low-generation-probability nucleotide sequences. In a later analysis, a clonal expansion index was calculated for each public chain from normalized within-repertoire ranks of inferred template counts. Generation probabilities in a later analysis came from a VDJ recombination model fitted to out-of-frame rearrangements, and those results were checked against IGoR. In a later analysis, hypergeometric tests were used to score TCR-TCR, TCR-HLA and TCR-CMV co-occurrence, with a repertoire-size bias correction applied to TCR pairs. A later analysis estimated false discovery rates by permuting HLA or CMV assignments 20 times. In a later analysis, co-occurring TCRs were grouped with DBSCAN, and TCRdist sequence similarity was added when clustering was performed within HLA-allele-positive subsets. Co-occurrence clustering excluded repertoires with fewer than 30,000 or more than 120,000 public chains, plus five with anomalous nucleotide sharing. The table comes from immuneACCESS by way of TCRdb, which keeps in-frame sequences with V and J called. Part of the clones is missing from these tables; in studies checked, under half for an unresolved V gene and the rest for unknown reasons. The DNA was the basis for D and trimming; V, J and clone size are from that table. Within this sample are more than 150,000 clones, with around 79% of them counted one time only. The ten biggest clones cover over 12% of the sample.

General study outcomes and caveats: In a later analysis, HLA-associated TCR beta chains were found to be more clonally expanded and to have lower generation probabilities than equally common non-associated chains. According to a later analysis, TCR association rates differed among HLA loci, with DRB1 alleles showing the most associated TCRs and HLA-C alleles showing the fewest. Correlated functional status among segregating V segments might be attributable to linkage disequilibrium, but an unknown experimental factor could not be ruled out. Broadly in line with IMGT annotations, most TCR beta V segments showed up in productive rearrangements about 87% or about 30% of the time in an earlier analysis of under 700 of the donors. Several of the top co-occurrence clusters appeared to be linked to parvovirus B19, influenza, CMV and Epstein-Barr virus, according to a later analysis. The sequencing pipeline was judged likely to have produced a cluster of highly shared sequence variants as a technical artifact. Across donors, most TCR sequences were observed very rarely, whereas some public TCRs were present in many individuals. The presence/absence analyses assumed that sequencing depth was roughly uniform across donors, and that assumption may not be true. Some IMGT-functional V segments, including TRBV6-2 and TRBV6-3, could not be distinguished by the 87-base-pair reads and were therefore excluded. When HLA alleles, especially DR and DQ, strongly co-occurred, TCR associations were difficult to assign to individual alleles. Specific HLA alleles were associated with 16,951 TCR beta sequences at a false discovery rate of 0.05 in a later analysis. The cohort was sequenced for TCR beta chains only, and without alpha or paired-chain data the features that could be detected were limited. Three of the identified cytomegalovirus-associated TCR beta chains were confirmed in vitro to be specific for cytomegalovirus antigens. CMV serostatus was the only immune exposure information available for the cohort. Cytomegalovirus status was reported to be diagnosed by the classifier with high specificity and sensitivity in both the original and validation cohorts. According to a later analysis, most CMV-associated TCR beta chains appeared to be HLA-restricted, and the HLA associations seemed to be driven largely by CMV exposure. In the study, approximately 160 TCR beta chains were listed as associated with cytomegalovirus. Compared with the roughly 670-donor mean, donors in an Asian-associated ancestry cluster had fewer N-insertions in productive TCRs, according to a later genetic analysis. An association between a missense DCLRE1C variant and V-gene and J-gene trimming of TCR beta chains was found in a later genetic analysis and replicated in an independent cohort. Over 15 rarely observed V segments, including chromosome 9 orphons, were excluded from the earlier analysis of a few hundred of the donors because counts were too low. According to the authors, the approach could potentially be generalized to other disease states and immunological phenotypes. A further reported finding was that TCR beta sequences accurately predicted the HLA-A and HLA-B alleles for most subjects in the first cohort. Because HLA typing was unavailable for some donors at each locus, only the typed subset was used in association tests.

V loses 5 bases at its end and J loses 4 bases; junction bases beyond the gene matches: 5. Spanning cysteine to phenylalanine, the CDR3 consists of 15 amino acids. Only the CDR3 part of the read is kept: 45 bases, read in frame from the first base. CDR1 MNHEY and CDR2 SVGAGI are derived from the germline V gene. The receptor was derived from a man between 50 and 59 years old in good health and CMV-seropositive. The sample consisted of PBMCs. The sequence links TRBV6-5 to TRBJ2-3; TRBD1 matches 11 bases in the middle. The CDR3 reads CASSIGTGGADTQYF. The DNA is as follows: TGTGCCAGCAGTATTGGGACAGGGGGAGCAGATACGCAGTATTTT.